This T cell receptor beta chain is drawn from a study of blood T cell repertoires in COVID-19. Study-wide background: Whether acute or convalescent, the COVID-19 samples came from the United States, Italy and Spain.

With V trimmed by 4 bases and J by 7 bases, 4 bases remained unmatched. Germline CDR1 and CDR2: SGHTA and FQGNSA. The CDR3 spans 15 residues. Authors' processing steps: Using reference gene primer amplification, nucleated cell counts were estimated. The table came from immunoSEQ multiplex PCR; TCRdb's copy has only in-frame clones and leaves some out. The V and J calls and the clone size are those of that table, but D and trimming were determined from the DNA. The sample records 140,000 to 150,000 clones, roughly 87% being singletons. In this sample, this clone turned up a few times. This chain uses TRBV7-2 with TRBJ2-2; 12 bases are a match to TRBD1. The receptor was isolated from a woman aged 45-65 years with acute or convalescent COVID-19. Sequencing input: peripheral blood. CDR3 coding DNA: TGTGCCAGCAGCTGGGGACAGGGGGCGGTCGGGGAGCTGTTTTTT. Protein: CASSWGQGAVGELFF.